This TCR beta chain was identified in a study of blood T cell repertoires in COVID-19. This clone has a handful of counts. The repertoire was sequenced with immunoSEQ multiplex PCR; TCRdb's copy has only in-frame clones and lacks some. This repertoire shows 150,000 to 200,000 clones, over 80% found once; its top ten account for roughly a tenth. Trimming took off 1 base at V and 0 bases at J, with 12 bases between the two ends. This CDR3 is 16 amino acids long. Per the germline V gene, CDR1 is LNHDA and CDR2 is SQIVND (reference sequence). The chain is built from TRBV19 and TRBJ1-1, with D maybe TRBD1 (5 bases). This sequence originates from a woman of 80 years or more with active or convalescent COVID-19. The specimen sequenced was peripheral blood. The CDR3 nucleotides are TGTGCCAGTAGTATAGCAATGGGGGGTATGAACACTGAAGCTTTCTTT. This gives the protein CASSIAMGGMNTEAFF.